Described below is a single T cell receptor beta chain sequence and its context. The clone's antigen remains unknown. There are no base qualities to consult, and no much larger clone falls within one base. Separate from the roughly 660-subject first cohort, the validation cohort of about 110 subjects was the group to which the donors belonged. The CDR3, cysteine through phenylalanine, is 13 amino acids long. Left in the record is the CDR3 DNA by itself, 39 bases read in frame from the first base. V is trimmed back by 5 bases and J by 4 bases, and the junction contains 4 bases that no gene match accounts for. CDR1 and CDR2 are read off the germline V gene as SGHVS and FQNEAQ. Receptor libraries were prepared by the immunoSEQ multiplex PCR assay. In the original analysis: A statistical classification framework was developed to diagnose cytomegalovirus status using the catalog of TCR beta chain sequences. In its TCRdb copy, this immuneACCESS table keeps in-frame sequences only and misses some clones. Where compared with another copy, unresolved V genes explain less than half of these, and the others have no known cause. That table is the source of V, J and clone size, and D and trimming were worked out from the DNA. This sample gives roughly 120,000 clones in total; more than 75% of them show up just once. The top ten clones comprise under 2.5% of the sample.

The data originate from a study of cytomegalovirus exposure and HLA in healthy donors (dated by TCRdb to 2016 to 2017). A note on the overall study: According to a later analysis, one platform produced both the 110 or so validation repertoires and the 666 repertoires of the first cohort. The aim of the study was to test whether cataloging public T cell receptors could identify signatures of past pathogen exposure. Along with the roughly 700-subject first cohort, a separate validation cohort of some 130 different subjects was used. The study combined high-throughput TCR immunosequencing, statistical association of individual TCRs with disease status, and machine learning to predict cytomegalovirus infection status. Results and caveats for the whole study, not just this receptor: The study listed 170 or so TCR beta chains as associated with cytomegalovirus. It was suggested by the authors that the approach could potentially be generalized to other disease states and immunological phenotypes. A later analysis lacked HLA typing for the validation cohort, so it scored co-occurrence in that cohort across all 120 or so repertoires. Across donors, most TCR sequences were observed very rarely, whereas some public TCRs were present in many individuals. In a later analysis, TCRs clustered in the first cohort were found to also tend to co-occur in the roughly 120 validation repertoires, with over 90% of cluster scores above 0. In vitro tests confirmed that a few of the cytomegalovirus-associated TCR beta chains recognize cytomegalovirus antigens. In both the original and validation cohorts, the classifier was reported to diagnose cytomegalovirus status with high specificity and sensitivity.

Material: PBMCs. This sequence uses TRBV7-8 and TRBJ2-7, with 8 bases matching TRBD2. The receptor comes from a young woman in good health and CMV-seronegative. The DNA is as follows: TGTGCCAGCAGCGATAGCGGGGTTTACGAGCAGTACTTC. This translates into CASSDSGVYEQYF.